Listed here are 14 T cell receptor beta chains from one sample, sequenced in a study of shared clonotypes between healthy human individuals. This table comes from immunoSEQ multiplex PCR, and its TCRdb copy is limited to in-frame clones, with some not included. The table shows hundreds of thousands of clones, with more than 95% occurring only once. The sample taken for sequencing was naive CD4+ T cells sorted from blood. Subset given: CD45RA+ positively selected. These receptors all come from a woman in her twenties or thirties in good health.

The chain joins TRBV28 to TRBJ1-4; no firm D call. V gave up 7 bases and J gave up 7 bases, with 13 bases separating them. CDR3 length: 13 amino acids. Germline loops: CDR1 MDHEN, CDR2 SYDVKM. CDR3 in amino acids: CASTAGVSEKLFF. CDR3 coding DNA: TGTGCCAGCACAGCGGGTGTTTCTGAAAAACTGTTTTTT.

The chain combines TRBV5-1 with TRBJ1-3; 7 positions agree with TRBD1. CDR1 SGHRS and CDR2 YFSETQ come from the germline V gene. The CDR3 is made up of 17 amino acids. The J segment lost 3 bases and the V segment lost 4 bases, leaving 13 bases of the junction unmatched. The CDR3, as DNA: TGCGCCAGCAGCAGGGGACAGTCACATCCAATTGGAAACACCATATATTTT. Translating gives CASSRGQSHPIGNTIYF.

Comments on this clone: Additional DNA sequences in this sample encode the identical CDR3. The CDR3 loop reads CASSLGQGQETQYF. CDR3 nucleotide sequence: TGCGCCAGCAGCTTAGGACAGGGGCAAGAGACCCAGTACTTC. V is TRBV5-1 and J is TRBJ2-5; 9 bases align to TRBD1. The germline V gene has CDR1 SGHRS and CDR2 YFSETQ. The CDR3 runs to 14 residues. J lost 2 bases, V lost 2 bases, and 1 base had no gene match.

The V call is TRBV19, the J call TRBJ1-2; tentative D call: TRBD1 (5 bases). V was shortened by 5 bases and J by 0 bases, with 10 bases between the two germline ends. CDR3 length: 14 residues. Germline V lookup: CDR1 LNHDA, CDR2 SQIVND (reference sequence). The CDR3 region is CASSGAIANYGYTF. CDR3 coding DNA: TGTGCCAGTAGTGGGGCCATAGCTAACTATGGCTACACCTTC.

This rearrangement joins TRBV29-1 to TRBJ1-2; TRBD1 aligns across 8 bases. Germline-derived CDR1 and CDR2 are SQVTM and ANQGSEA. After removal of 6 bases from V and 3 bases from J, the junction contained 6 bases not matched to a gene. The length of the CDR3 is 13 residues. The CDR3 here is CSVAGGADYGYTF. CDR3 bases: TGCAGCGTCGCAGGGGGCGCCGACTATGGCTACACCTTC.

The chain uses TRBV5-1 and TRBJ1-1, with unresolved D. The CDR3 runs 14 residues. V shed 1 base and J shed 0 bases, with 7 bases lying between them. CDR1 SGHRS and CDR2 YFSETQ come from the germline V gene. The DNA of the CDR3 is TGCGCCAGCAGCTTGAGAGCTATGAACACTGAAGCTTTCTTT. Translated, it gives CASSLRAMNTEAFF.

The rearrangement uses TRBV7-9 and TRBJ2-7, with 7 positions matching TRBD1. CDR1 is SEHNR, CDR2 FQNEAQ, per germline (reference sequence). V shed 5 bases, J shed 1 base, and the junction held 2 bases outside the gene matches. There are 13 residues in the CDR3. The CDR3 protein is CASSPGQSYEQYF. CDR3 bases: TGTGCCAGCAGCCCGGGACAGTCCTACGAGCAGTACTTC. Combining the CDR3 with reference TRBV7-9 and TRBJ2-7 gives the whole variable domain DTGVSQNPRHKITKRGQNVTFRCDPISEHNRLYWYRQTLGQGPEFLTYFQNEAQLEKSRLLSDRFSAERPKGSFSTLEIQRTEQGDSAMYLCASSPGQSYEQYFGPGTRLTVT.

The chain employs TRBV2 and TRBJ2-7; possible D gene TRBD2, 5 bases. V was cut by 8 bases and J by 5 bases, with 22 bases left in between. Germline CDR1 and CDR2: SNHLY and FYNNEI. The CDR3 is 15 residues long. The CDR3, as DNA: TGTGCCAGCGAAAACTTCGCCGGGGTCGTCGACGAGCAGTACTTC. Its protein product is CASENFAGVVDEQYF.

The table lists this clone with a count of one. The chain has TRBV25-1 and TRBJ2-2; unclear D gene. The CDR3 totals 12 residues. Germline V lookup: CDR1 MGHDK, CDR2 SYGVNS. Trimming stripped 6 bases from V and 2 bases from J, with 4 bases between. The CDR3 reads CASRTNTGELFF. The DNA of the CDR3 is TGTGCCAGCAGGACAAACACCGGGGAGCTGTTTTTT.

This chain uses TRBV4-2 with TRBJ2-7; D is uncertain. The V end was cut by 5 bases, the J end by 3 bases, with 8 bases between. This CDR3 region has 12 residues. CDR1 is LGHNA and CDR2 is YNFKEQ in the germline V gene. CDR3: CASSFMDYEQYF. In DNA form, the CDR3 reads TGTGCCAGCAGCTTCATGGACTACGAGCAGTACTTC.

The V call is TRBV28, the J call TRBJ1-1, with TRBD1 matching over 7 bases. Germline CDR1 reads MDHEN; CDR2 reads SYDVKM. The CDR3 consists of 14 residues. V lost 7 bases to trimming and J lost 0 bases; unmatched junction nucleotides: 5. CDR3 in DNA: TGTGCCAGCAAGGGACAGACGATGAACACTGAAGCTTTCTTT. It specifies CASKGQTMNTEAFF.

The CDR3 bases are TGCGCCAGCAGTCAAGATTGTCAGGGGGCAGCTAGCGGGGATTACAGCTCCTACAATGAGCAGTTCTTC. This codes for CASSQDCQGAASGDYSSYNEQFF. The genes are TRBV23-1 and TRBJ2-1; perhaps TRBD2 as D (9 bases). TRBV23-1 belongs to the ORF category, with a function that is uncertain. Trimming took 2 bases from V and 0 from J, leaving 32 bases between them. The CDR3 spans 23 residues.

V usage is TRBV4-2 and J usage is TRBJ1-2; weak D call: TRBD1 (6 bases). CDR3 length: 13 amino acids. Looked up from germline, CDR1 is LGHNA and CDR2 is YNFKEQ. V lost 5 bases and J lost 6, with 13 bases in between. CDR3 sequence: CASSLPRTDGYTF. In nucleotides, the CDR3 is TGTGCCAGCAGCTTGCCAAGGACAGATGGCTACACCTTC.

V is TRBV7-9 and J is TRBJ2-6; 8 bases are a match to TRBD2. CDR3 length equals 18 residues. Trimming removed 1 base from V and 0 bases from J; junction bases left unmatched: 5. CDR1 SEHNR and CDR2 FQNEAQ come from the germline V gene (reference sequence). This CDR3 is CASSLEAAGVSGANVLTF. The CDR3 nucleotides are TGTGCCAGCAGCTTAGAGGCAGCGGGAGTCTCTGGGGCCAACGTCCTGACTTTC. The full variable domain, rest sourced from reference TRBV7-9 and TRBJ2-6, is DTGVSQNPRHKITKRGQNVTFRCDPISEHNRLYWYRQTLGQGPEFLTYFQNEAQLEKSRLLSDRFSAERPKGSFSTLEIQRTEQGDSAMYLCASSLEAAGVSGANVLTFGAGSRLTVL.